This TCR beta chain emerged from a study of T cell repertoires in cytomegalovirus infection. For the study at large: HLA-C-restricted CMV epitopes, recently identified, and well-studied HLA-B-restricted ones were used by the study. Shared public TCR beta signatures pointed to both CMV infection and a matching HLA type. General observations from the study: Cumulative public TCR beta family frequency identified CMV carriers with the relevant HLA. Dominating the ex vivo response were TCR beta clonotypes that were CMV-specific and HLA-C-restricted.

CDR1 MGHDK and CDR2 SYGVNS come from the germline V gene. The CDR3 consists of 12 residues. Trimming removed 10 bases from V and 8 bases from J; junction bases left unmatched: 7. In regard to this clonotype: What it binds is unknown.

TCRdb itself ran the reads through MiXCR, one entry per CDR3 protein. Of 400,000 to 600,000 distinct CDR3 sequences in the sample, roughly 46% are singletons; the top ten hold roughly two fifths. The sequences come from cultured PBMCs, collected from culture after CMV antigen stimulation. This clonotype originated in a human donor in good health (CMV status not recorded). Some clones in this sample may be carry-over from other donors' samples. The rearrangement uses TRBV25-1 and TRBJ1-4; 7 bases map to TRBD1. CDR3 loop: CATRGGLEKLFF. CDR3 sequence (DNA): TGTGCCACCAGGGGGGGGTTGGAAAAACTGTTTTTT.